This T cell receptor (beta chain) was captured by sequencing in a study of shared clonotypes between healthy human individuals. CDR1 and CDR2 (germline): MNHEY, SVGAGI. The V end lost 5 bases, the J end lost 4 bases, and 11 bases lay between the germline ends. CDR3 length equals 13 residues. CD45RO-negative cells were positively selected for CCR7, leaving out terminally differentiated effector memory CD45RA+ cells. Donors, healthy HIV-negative adults, lacked recent acute infections or vaccinations. The table came from immunoSEQ multiplex PCR; TCRdb's copy has only in-frame clones and leaves some out. The data contain roughly 2,000,000 clones, 80% to 95% of them singletons.

This chain connects TRBV6-5 to TRBJ1-2; D possibly corresponds to TRBD1 (5 bases). This TCR was recovered from a man between 18 and 29 years old in good health. Some clones in this sample may be carry-over from other donors' samples. The sequencing input was naive CD8+ T cells from PBMCs. The CDR3 sequence: CASSTYDSYGYTF. CDR3 nucleotides: TGTGCCAGCAGTACCTACGACAGCTATGGCTACACCTTC.